This T cell receptor (beta chain) is drawn from a study of CD8+CD57+ T cells in acquired aplastic anemia. Study as a whole: CD4+ and CD8+ cells, once sorted, gave DNA averaging approximately 3 ug. On average, healthy donors gave 9.5 million to 14 million reads for CD4+ cells.

Template material for TCR beta VDJ and CDR3 profiling consisted of genomic DNA. TCRdb re-analysed the reads in MiXCR, keeping a single row per CDR3 protein. The sample consists of around 200,000 distinct CDR3 sequences, over 60% of them appearing once. This CDR3 is built from 13 residues. V was shortened by 5 bases and J by 8 bases, with 15 bases between the two germline ends. The material sequenced was sorted CD4+, CD8+, or CD8+CD57+ T cells (not recorded which) from PBMCs. The sequence came from a human donor in good health. This chain links TRBV12-3 or TRBV12-4 with TRBJ1-2, with D hard to call. As DNA, the CDR3 is TGTGCCAGCAGTGACTCTAGCGGGGTAGGCTACACCTTC. Protein: CASSDSSGVGYTF.